This TCR beta chain stems from a study of Graves' ophthalmopathy and Graves' hyperthyroidism. PBMCs were density-gradient isolated from around 11 ml fresh blood. CDR3 length: 12 residues. The V end lost 3 bases, the J end lost 7 bases, and 4 bases lay between the germline ends. Amplification targeted the TCR beta CDR3 regions, with RNA transcripts as the source material. RT-PCR was first run with HTBI primers, then multiplex PCR in a second round. TCRdb analysed the multiplex PCR reads with MiXCR anew, one entry per CDR3 protein. The sample contains roughly 160,000 distinct CDR3 sequences, 39% of which appear only once.

This clonotype originated in a man aged 25 to 45 with Graves' ophthalmopathy. J is TRBJ1-6 and V is TRBV12-3 or TRBV12-4; D not resolved. Sequencing used peripheral blood. The DNA for the CDR3 is TGTGCCAGCAGTTTCCGAAATTCACCCCTCCACTTT. Translated, it gives CASSFRNSPLHF.